The T cell receptor (beta chain) described here comes from a study of control samples from healthy donors and cancer patients. The protocol was immunoSEQ multiplex PCR, while the TCRdb copy is restricted to in-frame clones and leaves out a portion. The table records approximately 98,000 clones, approximately 80% of them present only once. Germline V lookup: CDR1 KGHDR, CDR2 SFDVKD. The CDR3 runs 13 residues. V was cut by 6 bases and J by 10 bases, with 17 bases left in between. The receptor's source is a man aged 18 to 29 in good health. J is TRBJ1-1 and V is TRBV24-1, with a tentative D call TRBD1 (6 bases). The sample taken for sequencing was blood. The CDR3 loop is CATSHTGARGAFF. The CDR3 coding sequence is TGTGCCACCAGTCACACAGGAGCCAGGGGAGCTTTCTTT.